Sequencing of this T cell receptor beta chain was carried out in a study of T cell repertoires in cytomegalovirus infection. Overall study: A matching HLA type, together with CMV infection, was signaled by public TCR beta signatures.

Worth noting for this clonotype: The target antigen is unknown.

The length of the CDR3 is 15 residues. V gave up 6 bases and J gave up 8 bases, with 20 bases separating them. The germline gives CDR1 LNHDA, CDR2 SQIVND (reference sequence). MiXCR was run by TCRdb on the reads, yielding one entry per CDR3 protein. In the table there are approximately 500,000 distinct CDR3 sequences, more than 20% of which are singletons. Regarding the study as a whole: There were carriers of CMV plus the relevant HLA, and cumulative public TCR beta family frequency identified them.

The V gene is TRBV19, the J gene TRBJ2-1, with a tentative D call TRBD2 (6 bases). This receptor was identified in a human donor in good health (CMV status not recorded). Some clones in this sample may be carry-over from other donors' samples. Source material: PBMCs. CDR3: CASSQGLAENHEQFF. The DNA for the CDR3 is TGTGCCAGTAGCCAGGGATTAGCGGAGAATCATGAGCAGTTCTTC.